This paragraph covers one TCR beta chain sequence. Its cognate antigen is unknown. Profiled with immunoSEQ multiplex PCR; TCRdb holds only in-frame clones, not every one. The sample consists of 35,000 to 50,000 clones, around 80% of them appearing once. The sample belongs to a study of T cell responses to AZD1222 COVID-19 vaccine. Findings and caveats of the study: Close to half of spike-specific TCRs reportedly recognize unmutated variant regions.

V lost 4 bases and J lost 0; bases outside the gene matches: 8. Germline V gene data show CDR1 as SGHRS and CDR2 as YFSETQ. The CDR3 covers 17 residues. Sequenced here: peripheral blood, sampled 28 days after the second dose of the MenACWY control vaccine. This chain joins TRBV5-1 and TRBJ2-2, with 8 bases lining up with TRBD2. This clonotype was obtained from an adult who received the MenACWY meningococcal vaccine as a control. This CDR3 is CASSPGAGGPNTGELFF. DNA of the CDR3: TGCGCCAGCAGCCCTGGGGCGGGAGGCCCGAACACCGGGGAGCTGTTTTTT.